These 15 T cell receptor beta chains share one sample of origin, sequenced in a study of T cell repertoires in cytomegalovirus infection. TCRdb reprocessed the reads with MiXCR, giving one entry per CDR3 protein. The sample carries about 400,000 distinct CDR3 sequences, less than 20% recorded once. The sample was PBMCs. The receptor source for this set is a human donor in good health (CMV status not recorded). Some clones in this sample may be carry-over from other donors' samples.

The chain has TRBV2 and TRBJ1-2; no clear D gene. Per germline, CDR1 SNHLY and CDR2 FYNNEI. The CDR3 covers 15 residues. Between the trimmed V and J ends, which lost 6 bases and 5 bases, there was a span of 19 bases. The CDR3 protein is CASRTPAMGWYGYTF. The CDR3 DNA sequence: TGTGCCAGCAGGACCCCGGCGATGGGGTGGTATGGCTACACCTTC.

This clonotype was detected many times. V and J are TRBV12-3 or TRBV12-4 and TRBJ1-1; D might be TRBD1 (5 bases). This CDR3 comprises 13 residues. CDR3: CVTRTGVSTEAFF. In DNA form, the CDR3 reads TGTGTCACCCGGACGGGGGTCAGCACTGAAGCTTTCTTT.

V and J are TRBV20-1 and TRBJ1-6, with 11 bases that match TRBD1. Germline V CDR1 and CDR2: DFQATT, SNEGSKA (reference sequence). This CDR3 contains 20 residues. The junction had 15 bases not matched to a gene; V was cut back by 5 bases and J by 0 bases. DNA for the CDR3: TGCAGTGCTGGACGAGTGGGGACAGGGGGTTTAAGCTCCTATAATTCACCCCTCCACTTT. This translates into CSAGRVGTGGLSSYNSPLHF.

This clonotype has only one observation. The chain is built from TRBV29-1 and TRBJ2-1; D remains unclear. This CDR3 is built from 12 residues. In germline, CDR1 is SQVTM, CDR2 ANQGSEA. Trimming pared 3 bases from V and 3 bases from J, leaving 6 bases between. The CDR3 reads CSVEVSYNEQFF. In DNA form, the CDR3 reads TGCAGCGTTGAGGTCAGCTACAATGAGCAGTTCTTC.

Here the CDR3 reads CASSFNGAPTGELFF. CDR3 nucleotide sequence: TGTGCCAGCAGTTTTAATGGGGCACCCACCGGGGAGCTGTTTTTT. This chain links TRBV27 with TRBJ2-2; perhaps TRBD1 as D (5 bases). Germline V gives CDR1 MNHEY, CDR2 SMNVEV (reference sequence). The CDR3 is made up of 15 amino acids. The V gene lost 3 bases and the J gene lost 4 bases, with 12 bases spanning the gap.

At least ten counts were recorded for this clonotype. The chain employs TRBV7-2 and TRBJ2-3; 10 nucleotides match TRBD2. The J segment lost 5 bases and the V segment lost 1 base, leaving 24 bases of the junction unmatched. The CDR3 is 22 residues long. The germline V gene encodes CDR1 SGHTA and CDR2 FQGNSA. The CDR3 nucleotides are TGTGCCAGCAGCTTAGTCTCCTTTACTTCCCAACTGAGCGGGGGGGCCGTAGATACGCAGTATTTT. Its translation is CASSLVSFTSQLSGGAVDTQYF.

This clonotype was counted at least ten times. The V gene is TRBV7-6, the J gene TRBJ2-3; possibly TRBD1 or TRBD2 for D (5 bases each). The CDR3 has 16 amino acids. V was cut by 2 bases and J by 2 bases, with 14 bases left in between. CDR1 SGHVS and CDR2 FNYEAQ come from the germline V gene. The CDR3 DNA reads TGTGCCAGCAGCTTACTGGCAGGGCGGGCCACAGATACGCAGTATTTT. This codes for CASSLLAGRATDTQYF.

The V and J genes are TRBV5-6 and TRBJ1-1; perhaps TRBD1 as D (5 bases). Trimming left V 4 bases short and J 8 bases short, with 15 bases between. The CDR3 sequence is 13 residues long. Germline CDR1 is SGHDT and CDR2 is YYEEEE. CDR3 coding DNA: TGTGCCAGCAGCCGGAGGGGTCCGGGAGAAGCTTTCTTT. Protein: CASSRRGPGEAFF.

The sample holds many counts of this clonotype. V gene TRBV7-6 combines with J gene TRBJ1-1; weak D call: TRBD1 (5 bases). The CDR3 has 13 amino acids. Germline CDR1 SGHVS, CDR2 FNYEAQ. V was trimmed by 0 bases and J by 4 bases, leaving 6 bases between them. As DNA, the CDR3 is TGTGCCAGCAGCTTAGCAAGGGGCACTGAAGCTTTCTTT. It encodes CASSLARGTEAFF.

This clonotype was observed many times. The genes are TRBV12-3 or TRBV12-4 and TRBJ2-7; D is uncertain. The ends were cut back, 4 bases at V and 3 bases at J, with 16 bases in the middle. This CDR3 comprises 15 residues. The CDR3 coding sequence is TGTGCCAGCAGTTCCGCCGCGCCGTACTTCTACGAGCAGTACTTC. Its protein is CASSSAAPYFYEQYF.

This clonotype was recorded a few times. This chain uses TRBV3-1 with TRBJ2-1; no clear D gene. CDR1 is LGHDT, CDR2 YNNKEL, per germline (reference sequence). V was pared by 0 bases and J by 0 bases, with 15 bases between. This CDR3 contains 18 residues. In nucleotides, the CDR3 is TGTGCCAGCAGCCAAGATCATATGGAGCGCCCCTCCTACAATGAGCAGTTCTTC. It is translated as CASSQDHMERPSYNEQFF.

This clonotype was detected a few times. V gene TRBV20-1 combines with J gene TRBJ2-7, with TRBD1 identical over 7 bases. Trimming at V came to 2 bases and at J to 4 bases, leaving 8 bases not matched to a gene. CDR1 is DFQATT and CDR2 is SNEGSKA in the germline V gene (reference sequence). The CDR3 runs to 14 residues. The CDR3 protein is CSARSDRDMYEQYF. Here the CDR3 DNA reads TGCAGTGCTAGATCCGACAGGGATATGTACGAGCAGTACTTC.

This clonotype was counted a few times. The V and J genes are TRBV12-3 or TRBV12-4 and TRBJ1-1, with D hard to call. The CDR3 is made up of 15 amino acids. Trimming pared 5 bases from V and 4 bases from J, leaving 17 bases between. The CDR3 reads CASSLTTHGGTEAFF. CDR3 coding DNA: TGTGCCAGCAGTCTTACGACCCACGGTGGCACTGAAGCTTTCTTT.

This clonotype was counted a few times. DNA of the CDR3: TGTGCCAGCAGCCCCCTCCCTGACTACTACAATGAGCAGTTCTTC. Translation gives CASSPLPDYYNEQFF. This chain connects TRBV7-9 to TRBJ2-1; D possibly corresponds to TRBD2 (5 bases). Trimming stripped 5 bases from V and 3 bases from J, with 14 bases between. Germline assignment: CDR1 SEHNR and CDR2 FQNEAQ (reference sequence). The CDR3 spans 15 residues.

This clonotype was detected a few times. V gene TRBV12-3 or TRBV12-4 combines with J gene TRBJ1-5; D ambiguous. V lost 3 bases, J lost 6 bases, and 9 bases lay in between. The CDR3 consists of 13 residues. CDR3 nucleotide sequence: TGTGCCAGCAGTTTCACAGCGGCTCAGCCCCAGCATTTT. The encoded protein is CASSFTAAQPQHF.